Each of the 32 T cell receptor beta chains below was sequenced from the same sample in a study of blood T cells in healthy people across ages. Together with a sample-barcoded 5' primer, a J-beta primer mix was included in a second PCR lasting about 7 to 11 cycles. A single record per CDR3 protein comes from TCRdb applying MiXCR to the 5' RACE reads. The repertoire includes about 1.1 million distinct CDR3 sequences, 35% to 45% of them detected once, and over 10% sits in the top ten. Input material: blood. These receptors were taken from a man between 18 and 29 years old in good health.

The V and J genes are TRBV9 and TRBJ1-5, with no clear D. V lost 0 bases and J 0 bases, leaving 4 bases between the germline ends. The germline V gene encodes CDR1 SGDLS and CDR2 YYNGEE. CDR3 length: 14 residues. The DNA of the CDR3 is TGTGCCAGCAGCGTAGAGGGTAGCAATCAGCCCCAGCATTTT. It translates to CASSVEGSNQPQHF.

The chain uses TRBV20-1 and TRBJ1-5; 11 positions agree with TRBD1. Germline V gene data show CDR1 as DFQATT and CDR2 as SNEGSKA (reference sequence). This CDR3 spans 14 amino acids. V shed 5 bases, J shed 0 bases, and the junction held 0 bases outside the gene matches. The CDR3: CSAGTGGSNQPQHF. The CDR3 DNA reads TGCAGTGCTGGGACAGGGGGTAGCAATCAGCCCCAGCATTTT.

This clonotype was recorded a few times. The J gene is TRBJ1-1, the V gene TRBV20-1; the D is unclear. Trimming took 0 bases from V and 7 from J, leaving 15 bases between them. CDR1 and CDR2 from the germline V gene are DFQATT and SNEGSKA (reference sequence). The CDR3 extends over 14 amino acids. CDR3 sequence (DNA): TGCAGTGCTAGAGATGGAGCTCTCCATAATGAAGCTTTCTTT. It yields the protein CSARDGALHNEAFF.

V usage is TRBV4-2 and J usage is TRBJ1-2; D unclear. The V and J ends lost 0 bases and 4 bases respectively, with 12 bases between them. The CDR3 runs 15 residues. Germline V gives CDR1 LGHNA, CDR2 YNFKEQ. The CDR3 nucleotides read TGTGCCAGCAGCCAAGAGAGGGAGGGTCTCTATGGCTACACCTTC. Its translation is CASSQEREGLYGYTF.

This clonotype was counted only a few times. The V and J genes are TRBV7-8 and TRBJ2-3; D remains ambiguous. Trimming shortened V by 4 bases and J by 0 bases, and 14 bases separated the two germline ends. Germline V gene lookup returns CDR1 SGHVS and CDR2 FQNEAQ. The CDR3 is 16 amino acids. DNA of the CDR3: TGTGCCAGCAGCTCCCAAACCGACTGGAGCACAGATACGCAGTATTTT. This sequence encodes CASSSQTDWSTDTQYF.

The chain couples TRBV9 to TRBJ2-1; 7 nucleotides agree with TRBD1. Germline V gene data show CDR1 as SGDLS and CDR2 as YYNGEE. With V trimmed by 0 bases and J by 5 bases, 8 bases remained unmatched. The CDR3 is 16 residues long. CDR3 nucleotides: TGTGCCAGCAGCGTAGGGGGACAGCTCGGCGACAATGAGCAGTTCTTC. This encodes CASSVGGQLGDNEQFF.

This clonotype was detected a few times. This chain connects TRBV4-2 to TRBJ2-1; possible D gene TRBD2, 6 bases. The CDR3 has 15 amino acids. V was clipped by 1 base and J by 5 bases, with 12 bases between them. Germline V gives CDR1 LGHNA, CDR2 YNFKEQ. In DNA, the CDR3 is TGTGCCAGCAGCCAAGTATCCGGGGGTGACAATGAGCAGTTCTTC. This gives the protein CASSQVSGGDNEQFF.

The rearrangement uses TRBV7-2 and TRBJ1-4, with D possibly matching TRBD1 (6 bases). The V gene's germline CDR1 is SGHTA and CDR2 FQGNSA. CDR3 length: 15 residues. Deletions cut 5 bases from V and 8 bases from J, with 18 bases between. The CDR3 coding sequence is TGTGCCAGCAGCCCTGACCTGGGGGCAGGAGAAAAACTGTTTTTT. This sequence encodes CASSPDLGAGEKLFF.

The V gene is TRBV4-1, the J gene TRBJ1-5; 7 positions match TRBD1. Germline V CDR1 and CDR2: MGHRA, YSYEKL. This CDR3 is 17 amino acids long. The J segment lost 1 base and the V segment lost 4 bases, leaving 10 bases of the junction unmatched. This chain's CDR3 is CASSPTGTEESNQPQHF. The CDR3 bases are TGCGCCAGCAGCCCTACCGGGACAGAAGAGAGCAATCAGCCCCAGCATTTT.

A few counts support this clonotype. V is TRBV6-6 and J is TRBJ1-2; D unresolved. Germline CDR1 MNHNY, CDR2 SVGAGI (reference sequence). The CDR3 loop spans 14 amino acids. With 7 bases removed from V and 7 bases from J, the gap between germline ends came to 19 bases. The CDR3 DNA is TGTGCCAGCACATCGGCAGCTACTTTTCTTGGCTACACCTTC. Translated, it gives CASTSAATFLGYTF.

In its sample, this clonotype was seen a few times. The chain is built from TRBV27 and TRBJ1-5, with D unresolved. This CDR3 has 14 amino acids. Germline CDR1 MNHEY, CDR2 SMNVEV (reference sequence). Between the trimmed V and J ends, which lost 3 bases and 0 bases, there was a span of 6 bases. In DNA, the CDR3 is TGTGCCAGCAGTTTTGGGGATAGCAATCAGCCCCAGCATTTT. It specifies CASSFGDSNQPQHF.

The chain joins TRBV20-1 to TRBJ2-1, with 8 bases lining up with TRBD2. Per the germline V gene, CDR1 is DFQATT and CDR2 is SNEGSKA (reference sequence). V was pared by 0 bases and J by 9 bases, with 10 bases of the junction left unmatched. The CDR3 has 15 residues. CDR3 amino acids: CSARDREREWGEQFF. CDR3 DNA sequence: TGCAGTGCTAGAGATCGTGAGCGGGAGTGGGGTGAGCAGTTCTTC.

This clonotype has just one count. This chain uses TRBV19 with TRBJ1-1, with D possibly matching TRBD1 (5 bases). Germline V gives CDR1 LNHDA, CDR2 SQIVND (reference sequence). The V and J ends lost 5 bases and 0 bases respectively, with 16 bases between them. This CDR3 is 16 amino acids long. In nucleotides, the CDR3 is TGTGCCAGTAGTCCCCTAACTCGGGGGATGAACACTGAAGCTTTCTTT. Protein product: CASSPLTRGMNTEAFF.

CDR3 residues: CSATGTTLSYNEQFF. CDR3 coding DNA: TGCAGTGCTACGGGGACAACACTATCCTACAATGAGCAGTTCTTC. The chain is built from TRBV20-1 and TRBJ2-1, with a tentative D call TRBD1 (6 bases). The CDR3 has 15 amino acids. Deletions cut 4 bases from V and 1 base from J, with 14 bases between. The germline V gene has CDR1 DFQATT and CDR2 SNEGSKA (reference sequence).

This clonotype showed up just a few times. The CDR3: CASNTGPYEQYF. In DNA form, the CDR3 reads TGTGCCAGCAATACCGGGCCCTACGAGCAGTACTTC. J is TRBJ2-7 and V is TRBV6-1; D unresolved. Trimming stripped 7 bases from V and 2 bases from J, with 9 bases between. The CDR3 consists of 12 residues. Germline V gene data show CDR1 as MNHNS and CDR2 as SASEGT.

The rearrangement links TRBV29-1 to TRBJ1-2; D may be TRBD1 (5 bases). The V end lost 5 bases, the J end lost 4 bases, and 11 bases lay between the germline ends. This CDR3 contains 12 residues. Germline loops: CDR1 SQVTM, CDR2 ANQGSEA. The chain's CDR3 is CSVSGTIYGYTF. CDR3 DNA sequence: TGCAGCGTTTCGGGGACGATCTATGGCTACACCTTC.

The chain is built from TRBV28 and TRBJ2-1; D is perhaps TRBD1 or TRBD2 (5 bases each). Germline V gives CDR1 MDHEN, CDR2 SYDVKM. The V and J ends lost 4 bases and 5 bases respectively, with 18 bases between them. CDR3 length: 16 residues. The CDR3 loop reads CASSSRQGPMDNEQFF. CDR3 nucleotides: TGTGCCAGCAGTTCCCGGCAGGGACCAATGGACAATGAGCAGTTCTTC.

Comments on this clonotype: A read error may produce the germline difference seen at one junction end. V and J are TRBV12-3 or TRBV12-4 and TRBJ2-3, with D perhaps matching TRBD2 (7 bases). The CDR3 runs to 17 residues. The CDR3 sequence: CASSPPPTGTSADTQYF. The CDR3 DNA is TGTGCCAGCAGTCCTCCCCCGACAGGTACTAGCGCAGATACGCAGTATTTC.

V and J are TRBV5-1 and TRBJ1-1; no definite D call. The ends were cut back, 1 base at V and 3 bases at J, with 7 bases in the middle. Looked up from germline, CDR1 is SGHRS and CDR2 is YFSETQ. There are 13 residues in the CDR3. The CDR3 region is CASSLSSDTEAFF. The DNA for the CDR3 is TGCGCCAGCAGCTTGTCTTCGGACACTGAAGCTTTCTTT.

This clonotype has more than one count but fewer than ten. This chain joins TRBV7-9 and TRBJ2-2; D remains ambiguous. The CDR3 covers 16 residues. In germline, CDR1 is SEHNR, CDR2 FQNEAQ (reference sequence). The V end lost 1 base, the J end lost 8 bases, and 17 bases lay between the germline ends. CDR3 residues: CASSLVETRITGELFF. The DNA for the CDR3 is TGTGCCAGCAGCTTAGTTGAGACGCGGATTACTGGGGAGCTGTTTTTT.

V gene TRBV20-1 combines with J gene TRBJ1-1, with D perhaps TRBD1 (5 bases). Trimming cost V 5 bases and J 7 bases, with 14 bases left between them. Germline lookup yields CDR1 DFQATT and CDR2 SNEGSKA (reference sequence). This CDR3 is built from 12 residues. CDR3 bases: TGCAGTGCTTTACCGGGGGGGGATGAAGCTTTCTTT. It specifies CSALPGGDEAFF.

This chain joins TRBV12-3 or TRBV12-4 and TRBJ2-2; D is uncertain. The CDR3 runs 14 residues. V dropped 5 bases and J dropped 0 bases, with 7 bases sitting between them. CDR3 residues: CASSPGANTGELFF. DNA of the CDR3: TGTGCCAGCAGTCCAGGAGCGAACACCGGGGAGCTGTTTTTT.

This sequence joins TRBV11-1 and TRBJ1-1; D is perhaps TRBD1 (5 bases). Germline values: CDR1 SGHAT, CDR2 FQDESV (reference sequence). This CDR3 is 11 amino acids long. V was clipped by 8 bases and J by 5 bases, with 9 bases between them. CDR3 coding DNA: TGTGCCAGCGACAGCGGAACTGAAGCTTTCTTT. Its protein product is CASDSGTEAFF.

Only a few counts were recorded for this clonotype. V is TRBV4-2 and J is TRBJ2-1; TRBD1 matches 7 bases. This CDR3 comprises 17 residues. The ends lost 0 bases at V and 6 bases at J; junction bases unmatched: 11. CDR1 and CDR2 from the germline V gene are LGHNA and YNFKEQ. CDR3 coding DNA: TGTGCCAGCAGCCAAGATCGAGACAGGGCTGTATCCAATGAGCAGTTCTTC. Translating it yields CASSQDRDRAVSNEQFF.

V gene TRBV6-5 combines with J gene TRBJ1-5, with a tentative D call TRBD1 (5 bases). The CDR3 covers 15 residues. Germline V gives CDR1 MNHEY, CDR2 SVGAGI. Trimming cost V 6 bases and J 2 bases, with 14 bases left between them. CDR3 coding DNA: TGTGCCAGCAGCTTCCGGGGGGACGGCAATCAGCCCCAGCATTTT. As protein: CASSFRGDGNQPQHF.

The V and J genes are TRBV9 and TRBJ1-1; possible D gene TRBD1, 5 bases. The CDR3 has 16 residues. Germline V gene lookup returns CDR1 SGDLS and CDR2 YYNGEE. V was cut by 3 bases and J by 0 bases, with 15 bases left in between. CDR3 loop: CASSAGGGTMNTEAFF. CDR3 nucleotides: TGTGCCAGCAGCGCCGGCGGGGGGACCATGAACACTGAAGCTTTCTTT.

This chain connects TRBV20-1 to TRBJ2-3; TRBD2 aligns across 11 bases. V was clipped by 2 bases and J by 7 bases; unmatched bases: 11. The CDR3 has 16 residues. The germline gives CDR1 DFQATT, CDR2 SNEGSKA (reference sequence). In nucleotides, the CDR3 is TGCAGTGCTAGAAGTCCCTCTAGCGGGGGGAAAAATACGCAGTATTTT. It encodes CSARSPSSGGKNTQYF.

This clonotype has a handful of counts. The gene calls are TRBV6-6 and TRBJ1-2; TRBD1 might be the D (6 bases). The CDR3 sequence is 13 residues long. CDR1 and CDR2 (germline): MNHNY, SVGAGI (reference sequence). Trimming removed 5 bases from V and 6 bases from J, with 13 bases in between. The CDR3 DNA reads TGTGCCAGCAGTGACAGGCCGCGGGATGGCTACACCTTC. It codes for CASSDRPRDGYTF.

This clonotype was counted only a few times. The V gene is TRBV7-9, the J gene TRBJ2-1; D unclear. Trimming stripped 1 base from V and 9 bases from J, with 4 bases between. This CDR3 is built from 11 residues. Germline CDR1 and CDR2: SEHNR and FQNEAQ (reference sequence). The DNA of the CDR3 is TGTGCCAGCAGCTTAGTACTTGAGCAGTTCTTC. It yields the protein CASSLVLEQFF.

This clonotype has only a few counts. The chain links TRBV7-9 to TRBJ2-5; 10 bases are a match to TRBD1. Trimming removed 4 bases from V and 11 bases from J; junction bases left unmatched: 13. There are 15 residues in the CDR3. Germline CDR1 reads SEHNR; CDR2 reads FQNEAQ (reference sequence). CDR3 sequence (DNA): TGTGCCAGCAGCTCGGCCCGGGACAGGGGATCACCGCAGTACTTC. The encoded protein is CASSSARDRGSPQYF.

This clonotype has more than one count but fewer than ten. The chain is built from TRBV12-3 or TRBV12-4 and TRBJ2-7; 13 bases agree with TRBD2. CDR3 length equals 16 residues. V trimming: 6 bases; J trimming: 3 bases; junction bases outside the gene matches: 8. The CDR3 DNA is TGTGCCAGCAGCCTCCCTGGACTAGCGGGGGTCTACGAGCAGTACTTC. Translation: CASSLPGLAGVYEQYF.

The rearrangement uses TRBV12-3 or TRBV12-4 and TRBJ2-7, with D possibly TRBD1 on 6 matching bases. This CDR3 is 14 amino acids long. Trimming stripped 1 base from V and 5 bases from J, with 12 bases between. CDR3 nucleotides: TGTGCCAGCAGTTTAGAACAGGGATGGGACGAGCAGTACTTC. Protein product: CASSLEQGWDEQYF.